A selection of T cell receptor beta chains follows, all from one sample in a study of spatial heterogeneity in lung cancer. TCRdb re-called the 5' RACE reads through MiXCR, storing one row per CDR3 protein. This sample carries approximately 100,000 distinct CDR3 sequences, approximately 19% of them seen once, and the ten largest clones take 20% to 25%. The source material was PBMCs, sampled at follow-up. The receptors were gathered from a male donor with early-stage non-small cell lung cancer. Each CDR3 is given with its conserved first and last residue. The order of the fields is J gene, clone size, V gene, D gene, CDR3 protein, CDR3 DNA. The D gene is left open where the match is weak. The listing skips clone size in some rows; elsewhere it reads once, few, many or a size class.

>TRBJ2-2|few|TRBV5-1|TRBD1
CASSNYGTGATGELFF
TGCGCCAGCAGCAACTACGGGACAGGGGCCACCGGGGAGCTGTTTTTT
>TRBJ2-5|many|TRBV5-1|NA
CASSPGLPSETQYF
TGCGCCAGCAGCCCCGGGCTGCCGTCGGAGACCCAGTACTTC
>TRBJ2-1|few|TRBV20-1|TRBD2
CSAPSPGLAGYNEQFF
TGCAGTGCTCCTTCACCGGGACTAGCGGGGTACAATGAGCAGTTCTTC
>TRBJ2-5|many|TRBV7-2|TRBD1
CASSWGQGETQYF
TGTGCCAGCAGCTGGGGACAGGGAGAGACCCAGTACTTC
>TRBJ2-2|many|TRBV12-3/TRBV12-4|TRBD2
CASSLFAGGNTGELFF
TGTGCCAGCAGTTTATTCGCGGGGGGGAACACCGGGGAGCTGTTTTTT
>TRBJ2-2|NA|TRBV29-1|TRBD1
CSVEPDRGAGELFF
TGCAGCGTTGAGCCGGACAGGGGGGCCGGGGAGCTGTTTTTT
>TRBJ1-2|NA|TRBV19|NA
CGTRGGHYGYTF
TGTGGCACCCGGGGCGGACACTATGGCTACACCTTC
>TRBJ2-7|NA|TRBV5-1|NA
CASSPETTSPYEQYF
TGCGCCAGCAGCCCCGAGACGACTAGTCCTTACGAGCAGTACTTC
>TRBJ2-5|NA|TRBV24-1|NA
CATTLQGEETQYF
TGTGCCACCACCTTGCAGGGCGAGGAGACCCAGTACTTC
>TRBJ1-1|few|TRBV2|TRBD1
CASSRRQGDLNTEAFF
TGTGCCAGCAGTAGAAGACAGGGGGATTTGAACACTGAAGCTTTCTTT
>TRBJ2-2|few|TRBV6-5|NA
CASSYRRGNTGELFF
TGTGCCAGCAGTTACCGCCGAGGGAACACCGGGGAGCTGTTTTTT
>TRBJ2-1|NA|TRBV7-9|NA
CASSDQPQGSKQFF
TGTGCCAGCAGCGACCAACCGCAGGGGTCCAAGCAGTTCTTC
>TRBJ2-7|NA|TRBV7-9|NA
CASSLGQANYEQYF
TGTGCCAGCAGCTTAGGACAGGCAAACTACGAGCAGTACTTC
>TRBJ1-5|NA|TRBV20-1|NA
CSAGTAGPQPQHF
TGCAGCGCAGGGACCGCGGGGCCTCAGCCCCAGCATTTT
>TRBJ2-1|NA|TRBV20-1|TRBD2
CSAISGGRRNEQFF
TGCAGTGCCATTAGCGGGGGGAGACGCAATGAGCAGTTCTTC
>TRBJ2-2|few|TRBV27|TRBD2
CASSLRAGEYTGELFF
TGTGCCAGCAGTTTAAGAGCGGGAGAGTACACCGGGGAGCTGTTTTTT
>TRBJ2-2|few|TRBV3-1|NA
CASSQAGRGTGELFF
TGTGCCAGCAGCCAAGCGGGGAGAGGTACCGGGGAGCTGTTTTTT
>TRBJ1-2|few|TRBV6-2/TRBV6-3|TRBD1
CASSGQGGYGYTF
TGTGCCAGCAGCGGACAGGGGGGTTATGGCTACACCTTC
>TRBJ2-1|NA|TRBV19|TRBD2
CASSVTSGRATNEQFF
TGTGCCAGTAGTGTCACTAGCGGGAGGGCGACTAATGAGCAGTTCTTC
>TRBJ2-7|few|TRBV20-1|NA
CSARDQRYSYEQYF
TGCAGTGCTAGAGATCAAAGGTACTCCTACGAGCAGTACTTC
>TRBJ1-1|NA|TRBV14|NA
CASSQAPGPHTEAFF
TGTGCCAGCAGCCAAGCCCCCGGACCGCACACTGAAGCTTTCTTT
>TRBJ1-1|few|TRBV20-1|NA
CSATTTTPGAFF
TGCAGTGCGACGACAACCACCCCGGGAGCTTTCTTT
>TRBJ1-1|few|TRBV18|NA
CASSPGQSGEGTEAFF
TGTGCCAGCTCACCCGGCCAATCAGGGGAGGGCACTGAAGCTTTCTTT
>TRBJ2-1|few|TRBV3-1|TRBD2
CASSRQLAGAYNEQFF
TGTGCCAGCAGCCGCCAACTAGCGGGGGCCTACAATGAGCAGTTCTTC
>TRBJ2-5|few|TRBV9|NA
CASSVSNSAGETQYF
TGTGCCAGCAGCGTGTCCAATTCAGCCGGAGAGACCCAGTACTTC
>TRBJ1-1|many|TRBV7-3|NA
CASSLFVGDTEAFF
TGTGCCAGCAGCTTATTTGTCGGAGACACTGAAGCTTTCTTT
>TRBJ2-5|NA|TRBV20-1|TRBD2
CSAPPGGSRETQYF
TGCAGTGCTCCCCCCGGGGGGTCCAGGGAGACCCAGTACTTC
>TRBJ2-1|NA|TRBV15|NA
CATSRVQGRSNEQFF
TGTGCCACCAGCAGAGTTCAGGGGAGGAGCAATGAGCAGTTCTTC
>TRBJ1-5|NA|TRBV15|NA
CATSRVADNQPQHF
TGTGCCACCAGCAGAGTGGCAGACAATCAGCCCCAGCATTTT
>TRBJ2-1|NA|TRBV4-1|NA
CASSPGTTYNEQFF
TGCGCCAGCAGCCCCGGGACCACATACAATGAGCAGTTCTTC
>TRBJ2-7|NA|TRBV2|NA
CASGVIANEQYF
TGTGCCAGCGGGGTTATCGCCAACGAGCAGTACTTC
>TRBJ1-1|once|TRBV7-6|TRBD1
CASSLDPLTGVHTEAFF
TGTGCCAGCAGCTTAGACCCGTTAACAGGGGTCCACACTGAAGCTTTCTTT
>TRBJ2-5|few|TRBV5-4|TRBD2
CASSLVAGVQETQYF
TGTGCCAGCAGCTTGGTAGCGGGGGTACAAGAGACCCAGTACTTC
>TRBJ2-5|NA|TRBV11-2|NA
CASSLYQETQYF
TGTGCCAGCAGCTTATACCAGGAGACCCAGTACTTC
>TRBJ2-2|many|TRBV6-2/TRBV6-3|NA
CASRREANTGELFF
TGTGCCAGCCGCAGGGAAGCGAACACCGGGGAGCTGTTTTTT
>TRBJ2-1|NA|TRBV29-1|NA
CSVVGGIGNEQFF
TGCAGCGTTGTCGGGGGCATAGGCAATGAGCAGTTCTTC
>TRBJ1-5|NA|TRBV4-1|TRBD1
CASSLRTGGDQPQHF
TGCGCCAGCAGCCTGCGGACAGGGGGTGACCAGCCCCAGCATTTT